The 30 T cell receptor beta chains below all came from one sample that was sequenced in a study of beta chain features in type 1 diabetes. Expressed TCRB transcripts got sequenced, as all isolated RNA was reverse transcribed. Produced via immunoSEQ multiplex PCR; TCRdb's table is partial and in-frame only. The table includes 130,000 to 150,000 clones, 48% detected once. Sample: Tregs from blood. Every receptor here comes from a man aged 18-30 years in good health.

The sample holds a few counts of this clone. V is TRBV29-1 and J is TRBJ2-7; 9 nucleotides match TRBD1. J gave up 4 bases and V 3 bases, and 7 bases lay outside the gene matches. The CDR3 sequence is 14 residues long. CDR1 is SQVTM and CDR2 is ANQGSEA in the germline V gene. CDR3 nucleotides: TGCAGCGTTGAGCGTGGGACAGGGAGGTACGAGCAGTACTTC. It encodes CSVERGTGRYEQYF.

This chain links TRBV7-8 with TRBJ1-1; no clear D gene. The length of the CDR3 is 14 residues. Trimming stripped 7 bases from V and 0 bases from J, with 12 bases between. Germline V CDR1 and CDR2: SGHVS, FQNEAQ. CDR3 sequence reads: CASKRAGMNTEAFF. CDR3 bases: TGTGCCAGCAAGCGGGCGGGAATGAACACTGAAGCTTTCTTT.

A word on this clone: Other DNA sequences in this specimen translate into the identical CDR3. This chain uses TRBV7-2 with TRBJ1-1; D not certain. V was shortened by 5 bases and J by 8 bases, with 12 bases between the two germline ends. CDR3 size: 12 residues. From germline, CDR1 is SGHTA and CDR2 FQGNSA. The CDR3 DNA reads TGTGCCAGCAGCCAAAGTTCGGGGGAAGCTTTCTTT. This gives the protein CASSQSSGEAFF.

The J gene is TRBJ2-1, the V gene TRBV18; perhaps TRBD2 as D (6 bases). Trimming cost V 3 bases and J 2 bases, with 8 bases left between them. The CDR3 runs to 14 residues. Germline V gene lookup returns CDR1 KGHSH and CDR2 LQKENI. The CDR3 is CASSPEGPYNEQFF. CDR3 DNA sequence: TGTGCCAGCTCACCGGAGGGACCCTACAATGAGCAGTTCTTC.

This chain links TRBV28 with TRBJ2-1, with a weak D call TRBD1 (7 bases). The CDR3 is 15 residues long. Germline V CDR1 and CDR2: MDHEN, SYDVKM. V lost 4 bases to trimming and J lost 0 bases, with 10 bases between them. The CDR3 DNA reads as TGTGCCAGCAGTTCAGGGGGGCTCTCCTACAATGAGCAGTTCTTC. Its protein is CASSSGGLSYNEQFF.

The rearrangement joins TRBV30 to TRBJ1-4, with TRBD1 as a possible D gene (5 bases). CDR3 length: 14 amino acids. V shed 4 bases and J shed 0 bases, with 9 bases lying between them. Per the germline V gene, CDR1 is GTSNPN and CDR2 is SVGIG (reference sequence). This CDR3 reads CAWTRQTTNEKLFF. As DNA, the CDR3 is TGTGCCTGGACCCGACAGACAACTAATGAAAAACTGTTTTTT.

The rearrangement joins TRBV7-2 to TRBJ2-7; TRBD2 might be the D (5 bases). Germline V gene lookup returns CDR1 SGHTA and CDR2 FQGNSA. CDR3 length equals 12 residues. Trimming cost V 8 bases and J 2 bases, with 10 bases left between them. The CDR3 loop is CASLAPPYEQYF. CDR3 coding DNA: TGTGCCAGCCTAGCACCCCCCTACGAGCAGTACTTC.

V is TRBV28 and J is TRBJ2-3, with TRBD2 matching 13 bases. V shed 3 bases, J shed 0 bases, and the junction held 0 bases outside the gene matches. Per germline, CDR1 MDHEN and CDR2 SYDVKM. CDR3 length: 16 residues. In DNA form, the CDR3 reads TGTGCCAGCAGTTTGGGACTAGCGGGAAGCACAGATACGCAGTATTTT. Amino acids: CASSLGLAGSTDTQYF. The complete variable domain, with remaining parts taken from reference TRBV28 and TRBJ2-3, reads DVKVTQSSRYLVKRTGEKVFLECVQDMDHENMFWYRQDPGLGLRLIYFSYDVKMKEKGDIPEGYSVSREKKERFSLILESASTNQTSMYLCASSLGLAGSTDTQYFGPGTRLTVL.

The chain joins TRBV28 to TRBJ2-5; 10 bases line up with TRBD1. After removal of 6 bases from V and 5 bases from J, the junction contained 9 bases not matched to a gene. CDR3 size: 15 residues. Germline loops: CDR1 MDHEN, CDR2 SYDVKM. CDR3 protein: CASSFGTGAGETQYF. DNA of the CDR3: TGTGCCAGCAGCTTCGGGACAGGGGCAGGGGAGACCCAGTACTTC.

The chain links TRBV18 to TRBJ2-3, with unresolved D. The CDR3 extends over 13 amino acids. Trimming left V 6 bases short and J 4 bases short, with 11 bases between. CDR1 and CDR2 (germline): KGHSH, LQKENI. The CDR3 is CASSRPGADTQYF. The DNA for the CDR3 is TGTGCCAGCTCGCGACCAGGCGCAGATACGCAGTATTTT.

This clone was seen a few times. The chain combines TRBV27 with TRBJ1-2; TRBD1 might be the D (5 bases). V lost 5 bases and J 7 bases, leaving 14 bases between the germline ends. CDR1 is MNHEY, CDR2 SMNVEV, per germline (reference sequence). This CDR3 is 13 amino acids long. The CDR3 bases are TGTGCCAGCAGTCTCCAGGGAAGTGGTGGCTACACCTTC. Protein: CASSLQGSGGYTF.

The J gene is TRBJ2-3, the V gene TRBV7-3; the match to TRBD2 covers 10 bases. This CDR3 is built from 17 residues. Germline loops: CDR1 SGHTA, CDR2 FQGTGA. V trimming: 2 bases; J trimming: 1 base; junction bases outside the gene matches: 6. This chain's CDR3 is CASSLSLSGGGTDTQYF. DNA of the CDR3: TGTGCCAGCAGCTTATCGCTAAGCGGGGGGGGCACAGATACGCAGTATTTT.

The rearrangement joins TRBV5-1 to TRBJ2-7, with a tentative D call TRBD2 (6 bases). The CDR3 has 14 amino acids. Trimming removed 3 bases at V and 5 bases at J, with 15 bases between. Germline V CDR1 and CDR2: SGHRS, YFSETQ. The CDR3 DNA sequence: TGCGCCAGCAGCTACCCGACTAGGGGAAACGAGCAGTACTTC. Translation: CASSYPTRGNEQYF.

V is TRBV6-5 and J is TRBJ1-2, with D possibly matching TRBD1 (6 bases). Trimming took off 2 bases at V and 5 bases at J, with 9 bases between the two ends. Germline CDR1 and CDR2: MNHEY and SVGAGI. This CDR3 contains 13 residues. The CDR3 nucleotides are TGTGCCAGCAGTTACAACAGGGTATATGGCTACACCTTC. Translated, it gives CASSYNRVYGYTF.

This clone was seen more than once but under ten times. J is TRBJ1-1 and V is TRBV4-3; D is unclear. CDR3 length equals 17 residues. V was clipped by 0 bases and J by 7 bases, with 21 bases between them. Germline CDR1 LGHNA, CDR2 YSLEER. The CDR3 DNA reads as TGCGCCAGCAGCCAAGATTTGGGTGGCCGAGGGATTAGTGAAGCTTTCTTT. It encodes CASSQDLGGRGISEAFF.

The CDR3 bases are TGTGCCAGCAGAGGACAGCTCAATCAGCCCCAGCATTTT. Its translation: CASRGQLNQPQHF. This chain connects TRBV2 to TRBJ1-5; D is possibly TRBD1 (6 bases). Deletions cut 6 bases from V and 3 bases from J, with 9 bases between. This CDR3 spans 13 amino acids. Germline values: CDR1 SNHLY, CDR2 FYNNEI.

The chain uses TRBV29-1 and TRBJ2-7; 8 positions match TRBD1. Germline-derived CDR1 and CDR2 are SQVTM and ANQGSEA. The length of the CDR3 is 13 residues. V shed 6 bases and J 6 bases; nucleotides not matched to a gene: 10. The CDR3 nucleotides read TGCAGCGTCGACCGGCTGGACAGGGTCGAGCAGTACTTC. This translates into CSVDRLDRVEQYF.

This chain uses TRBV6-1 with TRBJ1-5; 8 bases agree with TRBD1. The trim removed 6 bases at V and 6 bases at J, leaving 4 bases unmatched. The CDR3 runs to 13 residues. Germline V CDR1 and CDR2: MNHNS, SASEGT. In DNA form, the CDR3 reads TGTGCCAGCAGGGACAGGGAAGCTCAGCCCCAGCATTTT. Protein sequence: CASRDREAQPQHF.

The DNA of the CDR3 is TGTGCCAGCAGTTACGCGTCAGGGGGCAATCAGCCCCAGCATTTT. Protein: CASSYASGGNQPQHF. The gene calls are TRBV6-5 and TRBJ1-5; the D gene is possibly TRBD1 (6 bases). With 2 bases removed from V and 2 bases from J, the gap between germline ends came to 10 bases. CDR1 and CDR2 from the germline V gene are MNHEY and SVGAGI. The CDR3 is 15 residues long.

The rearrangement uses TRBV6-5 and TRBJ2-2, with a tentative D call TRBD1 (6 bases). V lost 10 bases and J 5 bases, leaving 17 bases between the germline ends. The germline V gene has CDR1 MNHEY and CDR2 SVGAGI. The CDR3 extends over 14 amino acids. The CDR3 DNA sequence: TGTGCCACCCGAGCAGGGGCAGCGACCGGGGAGCTGTTTTTT. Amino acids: CATRAGAATGELFF.

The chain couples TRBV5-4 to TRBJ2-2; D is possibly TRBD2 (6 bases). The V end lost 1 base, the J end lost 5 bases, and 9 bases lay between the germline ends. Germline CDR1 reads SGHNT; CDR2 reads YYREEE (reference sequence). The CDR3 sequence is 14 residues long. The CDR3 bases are TGTGCCAGCAGCTTGCCAGGAGGGACCGGGGAGCTGTTTTTT. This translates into CASSLPGGTGELFF.

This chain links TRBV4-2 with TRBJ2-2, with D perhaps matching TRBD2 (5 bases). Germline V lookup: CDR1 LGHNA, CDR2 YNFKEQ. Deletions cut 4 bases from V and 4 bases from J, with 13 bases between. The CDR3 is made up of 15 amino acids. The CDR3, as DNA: TGTGCCAGCAGCCTAGAGGGTGAGGGCACCGGGGAGCTGTTTTTT. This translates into CASSLEGEGTGELFF.

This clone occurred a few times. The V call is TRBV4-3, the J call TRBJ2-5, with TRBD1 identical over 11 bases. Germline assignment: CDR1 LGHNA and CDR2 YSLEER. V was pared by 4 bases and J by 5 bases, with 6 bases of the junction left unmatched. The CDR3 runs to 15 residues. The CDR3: CASSPRTGGRETQYF. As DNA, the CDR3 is TGCGCCAGCAGCCCAAGGACAGGGGGCCGGGAGACCCAGTACTTC.

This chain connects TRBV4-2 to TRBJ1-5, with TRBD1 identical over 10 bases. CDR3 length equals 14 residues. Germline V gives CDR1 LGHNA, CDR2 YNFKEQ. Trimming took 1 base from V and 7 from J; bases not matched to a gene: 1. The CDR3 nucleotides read TGTGCCAGCAGCCAAGGGGACAGGGGACAGCCCCAGCATTTT. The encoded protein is CASSQGDRGQPQHF.

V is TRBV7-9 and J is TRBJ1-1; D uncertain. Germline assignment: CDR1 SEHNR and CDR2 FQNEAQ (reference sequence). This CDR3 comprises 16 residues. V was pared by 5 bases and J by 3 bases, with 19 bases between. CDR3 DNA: TGTGCCAGCAGCCCAAGGCCCACCCGGAGGTACACTGAAGCTTTCTTT. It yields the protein CASSPRPTRRYTEAFF.

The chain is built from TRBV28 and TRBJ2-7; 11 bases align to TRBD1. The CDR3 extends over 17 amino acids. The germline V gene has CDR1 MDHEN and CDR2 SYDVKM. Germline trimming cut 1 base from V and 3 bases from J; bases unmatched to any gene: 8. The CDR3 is CASSLSLMGQGDYEQYF. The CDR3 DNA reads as TGTGCCAGCAGTTTATCATTAATGGGACAGGGGGACTACGAGCAGTACTTC.

The CDR3 coding sequence is TGTGCCAGCAGTCCCCCTGCAGGGGATACGCAGTATTTT. It specifies CASSPPAGDTQYF. V is TRBV28 and J is TRBJ2-3; possibly TRBD1 for D (5 bases). The CDR3 is 13 amino acids. From germline, CDR1 is MDHEN and CDR2 SYDVKM. With 5 bases removed from V and 6 bases from J, the gap between germline ends came to 12 bases.

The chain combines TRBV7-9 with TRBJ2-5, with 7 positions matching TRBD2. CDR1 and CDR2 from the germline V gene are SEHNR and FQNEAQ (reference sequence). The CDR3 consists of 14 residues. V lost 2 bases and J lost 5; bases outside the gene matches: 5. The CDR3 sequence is CASSLSTSEETQYF. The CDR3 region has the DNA TGTGCCAGCAGCTTATCCACTAGCGAGGAGACCCAGTACTTC.

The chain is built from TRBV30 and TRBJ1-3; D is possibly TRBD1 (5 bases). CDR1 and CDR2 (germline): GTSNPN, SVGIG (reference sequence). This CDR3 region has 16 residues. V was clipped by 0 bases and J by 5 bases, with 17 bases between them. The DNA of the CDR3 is TGTGCCTGGAGTGTAGGGTGGGGTAGGGGCAGAAACACCATATATTTT. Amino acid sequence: CAWSVGWGRGRNTIYF.

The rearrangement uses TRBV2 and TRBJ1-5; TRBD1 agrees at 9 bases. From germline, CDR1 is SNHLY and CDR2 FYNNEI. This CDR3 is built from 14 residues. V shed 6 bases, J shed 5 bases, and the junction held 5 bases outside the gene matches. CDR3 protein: CASRTGGADQPQHF. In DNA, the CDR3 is TGTGCCAGCAGAACAGGGGGCGCGGATCAGCCCCAGCATTTT.